This T cell receptor (beta chain) was profiled in a study of CD8 T cells in ankylosing spondylitis. General study findings and limits: A CD8+ phenotype characterized the disease-linked clones, which were relatively rare in peripheral blood. The study identified a TCR beta motif of about eight highly homologous variants that appeared characteristic of ankylosing spondylitis blood. There was reportedly significant enrichment of clones that were disease-linked in matched ankylosing spondylitis synovial fluid.

This clonotype has just a few counts. Its antigen is currently unknown. This CDR3 has 14 residues. From germline, CDR1 is SGHTA and CDR2 FQGNSA. Trimming left V 7 bases short and J 8 bases short, with 20 bases between. TCRdb itself ran the 5' RACE reads through MiXCR, one entry per CDR3 protein. The repertoire consists of 200,000 to 250,000 distinct CDR3 sequences, with 18% occurring once and the leading ten covering approximately 46%. Sequenced sample: blood, either unsorted or a sorted T cell fraction (not recorded which). This chain connects TRBV7-2 to TRBJ1-2, with D unresolved. This TCR was recovered from a male donor with ankylosing spondylitis. The CDR3 sequence is CASIPIAGEKGYTF. CDR3 sequence (DNA): TGTGCCAGCATCCCAATCGCGGGCGAGAAAGGCTACACCTTC.